These T cell receptor beta chains were read from a single sample in a study of blood T cell repertoires in COVID-19. Sequenced by immunoSEQ multiplex PCR; TCRdb stores in-frame clones only, minus some. The sample lists 130,000 or so clones; around 87% were seen once. Input material: peripheral blood. Receptor source: a man in his fifties or sixties with active COVID-19. Each CDR3 is given with its conserved first and last residue. Each record gives: V gene, J gene, D gene, clone size, CDR3 DNA, CDR3 protein. D genes are given only for firm matches. Only part of the rows carry a size: once, few, many, or a class if the clone is expanded.

V: TRBV4-3; J: TRBJ2-3; D: TRBD1; size: .; DNA: TGCGCCAGCAGCCAAGATCTTTGGACAGGGAGCACAGATACGCAGTATTTT; CDR3: CASSQDLWTGSTDTQYF
V: TRBV19; J: TRBJ2-3; D: TRBD2; size: .; DNA: TGTGCCAGTAGTCAGACTAGCCAATTCACAGATACGCAGTATTTT; CDR3: CASSQTSQFTDTQYF
V: TRBV11-2; J: TRBJ1-2; D: .; size: once; DNA: TGTGCCAGCAGCTTACGAGCTAACTATGGCTACACCTTC; CDR3: CASSLRANYGYTF
V: TRBV30; J: TRBJ1-5; D: TRBD1; size: .; DNA: TGTGCCTGGAGCGGCAGGGGGATCAGCAATCAGCCCCAGCATTTT; CDR3: CAWSGRGISNQPQHF
V: TRBV7-2; J: TRBJ1-1; D: .; size: once; DNA: TGTGCCAGCAGCTTGATGACAGCTAACACTGAAGCTTTCTTT; CDR3: CASSLMTANTEAFF
V: TRBV19; J: TRBJ1-6; D: TRBD1; size: .; DNA: TGTGCCAGTAGCCCCGGGACAGAAAATAATTCACCCCTCCACTTT; CDR3: CASSPGTENNSPLHF
V: TRBV10-1; J: TRBJ2-7; D: TRBD1; size: .; DNA: TGCGCCAGCAGTGAGTCGCGTATTGGGACAGGGCTTTCCTACGAGCAGTACTTC; CDR3: CASSESRIGTGLSYEQYF
V: TRBV6-5; J: TRBJ1-4; D: .; size: .; DNA: TGTGCCAGCAGCCCGAGACAGCCCCATGAAAAACTGTTTTTT; CDR3: CASSPRQPHEKLFF
V: TRBV27; J: TRBJ1-2; D: .; size: once; DNA: TGTGCCAGCAGTTTAATCGGGTTTGCTGAGGGCTACACCTTC; CDR3: CASSLIGFAEGYTF
V: TRBV5-6; J: TRBJ2-1; D: .; size: .; DNA: TGTGCCAGCAGCTGGCGGACACGACGTAGCAATGAGCAGTTCTTC; CDR3: CASSWRTRRSNEQFF
V: TRBV5-1; J: TRBJ2-3; D: TRBD2; size: .; DNA: TGCGCCAGCACCCGGGGGGGGTTGGATACGCAGTATTTT; CDR3: CASTRGGLDTQYF
V: TRBV19; J: TRBJ1-2; D: .; size: .; DNA: TGTGCCAGTAGGATATCAGGGGCCACTAACTATGGCTACACCTTC; CDR3: CASRISGATNYGYTF
V: TRBV29-1; J: TRBJ1-2; D: TRBD1; size: .; DNA: TGCAGCGTTGCGATCCGGGACAGGGGCTGGGGCTACACCTTC; CDR3: CSVAIRDRGWGYTF
V: TRBV29-1; J: TRBJ1-1; D: .; size: once; DNA: TGCAGCGTTGACCTCGCAGGGCTTAAAGCTTTCTTT; CDR3: CSVDLAGLKAFF
V: TRBV4-3; J: TRBJ1-4; D: .; size: .; DNA: TGCGCCAGCAGCCAAGATGGGGGGGCTAATGAAAAACTGTTTTTT; CDR3: CASSQDGGANEKLFF
V: TRBV2; J: TRBJ2-7; D: TRBD1; size: .; DNA: TGTGCCAGCAGTATGGACAGGGGGCTCTCCGAGCAGTACTTC; CDR3: CASSMDRGLSEQYF
V: TRBV11-2; J: TRBJ1-2; D: TRBD1; size: .; DNA: TGTGCCAGCAGCTCCGACAGGGCTAATGGCTACACCTTC; CDR3: CASSSDRANGYTF
V: TRBV2; J: TRBJ1-4; D: .; size: once; DNA: TGTGCCGGTACCGGGAACCTAGGCGAAAAACTGTTTTTT; CDR3: CAGTGNLGEKLFF
V: TRBV27; J: TRBJ1-1; D: TRBD1; size: .; DNA: TGTGCCAGCACTGTCCCCGGGACAGGGCTCACTGAAGCTTTCTTT; CDR3: CASTVPGTGLTEAFF
V: TRBV27; J: TRBJ2-7; D: TRBD1; size: .; DNA: TGTGCCAGCAGTACCGGGACAGGGATGGGCGAGCAGTACTTC; CDR3: CASSTGTGMGEQYF
V: TRBV7-2; J: TRBJ2-3; D: TRBD2; size: .; DNA: TGTGCCAGCAGCTTAGGGGGTTTTGGGACTAGCTTAACAGATACGCAGTATTTT; CDR3: CASSLGGFGTSLTDTQYF
V: TRBV9; J: TRBJ1-1; D: .; size: .; DNA: TGTGCCAGCAGCGGCGAGGAATACGGGGGGAACACTGAAGCTTTCTTT; CDR3: CASSGEEYGGNTEAFF
V: TRBV12-3/TRBV12-4; J: TRBJ1-1; D: .; size: .; DNA: TGTGCCAGCAAGCGGGGGGCCGTCACTGAAGCTTTCTTT; CDR3: CASKRGAVTEAFF
V: TRBV3-1/TRBV3-2; J: TRBJ2-4; D: .; size: .; DNA: TGTGCCAGCAGCCAAGAGGCTGGCAGGGTTCCATACTTC; CDR3: CASSQEAGRVPYF
V: TRBV4-2; J: TRBJ2-3; D: .; size: .; DNA: TGTGCCAGCAGCCAAGGACGACCGGGGGATACGCAGTATTTT; CDR3: CASSQGRPGDTQYF
V: TRBV5-1; J: TRBJ2-5; D: .; size: .; DNA: TGCGCCAGCAGCCTGCGAACAGGGAGAGAGACCCAGTACTTC; CDR3: CASSLRTGRETQYF
V: TRBV9; J: TRBJ1-2; D: .; size: .; DNA: TGTGCCAGCAGCGCCAGGGTGGGAGGTGGCTACACCTTC; CDR3: CASSARVGGGYTF
V: TRBV19; J: TRBJ2-1; D: .; size: .; DNA: TGTGCCAGTAGTCCGGGGAGCTCCTACAATGAGCAGTTCTTC; CDR3: CASSPGSSYNEQFF
V: TRBV27; J: TRBJ2-7; D: TRBD1; size: .; DNA: TGTGCCAGCAGTTTGATGGGACAGGGGGCTCCTTACGAGCAGTACTTC; CDR3: CASSLMGQGAPYEQYF
V: TRBV12-5; J: TRBJ2-7; D: TRBD1; size: .; DNA: TGTGCTAGTGGTCTCCGGGACAGGATTACCTACGAGCAGTACTTC; CDR3: CASGLRDRITYEQYF
V: TRBV2; J: TRBJ2-1; D: TRBD2; size: .; DNA: TGTGCCAGCAGCCTAAGACTAGCGGGGGATGGTGAGCAGTTCTTC; CDR3: CASSLRLAGDGEQFF
V: TRBV7-2; J: TRBJ1-3; D: .; size: .; DNA: TGTGCCAGCAGCTTAGTGTGGGGGGACACCATATATTTT; CDR3: CASSLVWGDTIYF
V: TRBV2; J: TRBJ1-5; D: .; size: .; DNA: TGTGCCAGCAAGGCTTCGCAGGGCCTTTACTACAATCAGCCCCAGCATTTT; CDR3: CASKASQGLYYNQPQHF
V: TRBV15; J: TRBJ2-7; D: .; size: .; DNA: TGTGCCACCAGCAGCGACAGAGGACCCCGCGAGCAGTACTTC; CDR3: CATSSDRGPREQYF
V: TRBV7-7; J: TRBJ2-7; D: .; size: .; DNA: TGTGCCAGCAGCAAACTAGTTAGCGGCTACGAGCAGTACTTC; CDR3: CASSKLVSGYEQYF
V: TRBV7-6; J: TRBJ2-5; D: TRBD2; size: .; DNA: TGTGCCAGCAGCTCCCTCCTGGCGGGGGGCGCAGAGACCCAGTACTTC; CDR3: CASSSLLAGGAETQYF
V: TRBV3-1/TRBV3-2; J: TRBJ2-1; D: TRBD1; size: once; DNA: TGTGCCAGCAGCCACTCCGGACAGGGGAACAATGAGCAGTTCTTC; CDR3: CASSHSGQGNNEQFF
V: TRBV5-4; J: TRBJ2-7; D: .; size: .; DNA: TGTGCCAGCAGCTTCCAGGGGGGCTTCGGAGAGCAGTACTTC; CDR3: CASSFQGGFGEQYF
V: TRBV4-1; J: TRBJ2-7; D: TRBD1; size: once; DNA: TGCGCCAGCAGCCACCCCGTCCAGGGGGCGAGCTACGAGCAGTACTTC; CDR3: CASSHPVQGASYEQYF
V: TRBV18; J: TRBJ2-5; D: TRBD1; size: .; DNA: TGTGCCAGCTCACCAGATCCCGTTCCTAAGCCCGACAGGGGATACCAAGAGACCCAGTACTTC; CDR3: CASSPDPVPKPDRGYQETQYF
V: TRBV19; J: TRBJ1-1; D: TRBD1; size: .; DNA: TGTGCCAGTAGTAGTCAGGGGGTTTGGACTGAAGCTTTCTTT; CDR3: CASSSQGVWTEAFF
V: TRBV19; J: TRBJ1-1; D: TRBD1; size: .; DNA: TGTGCCAGTAGTATGGGTAGAGGACAGGGCATGGCTTTCTTT; CDR3: CASSMGRGQGMAFF
V: TRBV29-1; J: TRBJ1-4; D: TRBD1; size: .; DNA: TGCAGCGCTAGAACCGGGACAGGGAATGAAAAACTGTTTTTT; CDR3: CSARTGTGNEKLFF
V: TRBV7-3; J: TRBJ2-7; D: TRBD1; size: .; DNA: TGTGCCAGCAGCCCGGACAGGGGGCCCTACGAGCAGTACTTC; CDR3: CASSPDRGPYEQYF
V: TRBV6-5; J: TRBJ2-5; D: .; size: once; DNA: TGTGCCAGCAGCGTCGGGAGAGCCGGGGCCCAGTACTTC; CDR3: CASSVGRAGAQYF
V: TRBV27; J: TRBJ2-7; D: TRBD1; size: .; DNA: TGTGCCAGCGGCCCGACAGGGTCCTACGAGCAGTACTTC; CDR3: CASGPTGSYEQYF
V: TRBV2; J: TRBJ2-1; D: .; size: .; DNA: TGTGCCAGCAGCCCCAGGCGCAATGAGCAGTTCTTC; CDR3: CASSPRRNEQFF
V: TRBV19; J: TRBJ1-2; D: .; size: .; DNA: TGTGCCAGTAGTGCCTACTCGGGAAGTAACTATGGCTACACCTTC; CDR3: CASSAYSGSNYGYTF
V: TRBV5-4; J: TRBJ2-7; D: TRBD1; size: .; DNA: TGTGCCAGCAGGGGGGACAGGGGGTCCTACGAGCAGTACTTC; CDR3: CASRGDRGSYEQYF
V: TRBV5-4; J: TRBJ2-1; D: .; size: .; DNA: TGTGCCAGCAGCCTAAACGGGGTCTCCTACAATGAGCAGTTCTTC; CDR3: CASSLNGVSYNEQFF
V: TRBV19; J: TRBJ2-4; D: TRBD1; size: .; DNA: TGTGCCAGTAGTATGGGCAGGGGGAACATTCAGTACTTC; CDR3: CASSMGRGNIQYF
V: TRBV4-3; J: TRBJ1-2; D: .; size: .; DNA: TGCGCCAGCAGCCAAGATTGGGAAAGGGGTTTCTATGGCTACACCTTC; CDR3: CASSQDWERGFYGYTF
V: TRBV11-2; J: TRBJ2-1; D: TRBD1; size: .; DNA: TGTGCCAGCAGCTCTCACAGGGGCCCCTACAATGAGCAGTTCTTC; CDR3: CASSSHRGPYNEQFF
V: TRBV27; J: TRBJ2-7; D: .; size: .; DNA: TGTGCCAGCAGTTTATCCACCTCGCAGGGGGGTAGCGAGCAGTACTTC; CDR3: CASSLSTSQGGSEQYF